This TCR beta chain was profiled in a study of vaccination and CD4 T cells after COVID-19. Study details: Convalescent donors totaled six males and four females, including two who were Hispanic. Each control was exposed to a CEFX pool, an HIV-1 Nef pool, or no peptide at all.

Note on this clonotype: Its cognate antigen is unknown.

Germline-derived CDR1 and CDR2 are SGHTA and FQGTGA. Trimming removed 0 bases from V and 3 bases from J; junction bases left unmatched: 2. This CDR3 comprises 14 residues. Cultured CD4+ T cell DNA underwent sequencing with the Oncomine TCR Beta short-read assay. MiXCR, applied by TCRdb to the PCR reads, yields one record per CDR3 protein. The data hold about 18,000 distinct CDR3 sequences, with approximately 78% observed a single time. Specified treatment: approximately 10-day PBMC culture with coronavirus spike peptide pools or control peptides (ViraFEST assay). The TCR comes from a human donor who received a COVID-19 vaccine. Sequencing used CD4+ T cells from blood, cultured in vitro, obtained after SARS-CoV-2 vaccination. The rearrangement joins TRBV7-3 to TRBJ2-7; 7 nucleotides align to TRBD2. In nucleotides, the CDR3 is TGTGCCAGCAGCTTAACGGGGGGGAACTACGAGCAGTACTTC. Translating gives CASSLTGGNYEQYF.